The 18 T cell receptor beta chains presented below share a single source sample, sequenced in a study of T cell clones after liver transplantation. Sequencing was performed with immunoSEQ multiplex PCR; in TCRdb, only in-frame clones are kept and a portion is missing. The sample has tens of thousands of clones, more than 70% seen once. This specimen consisted of CD4+ T cells from blood, obtained at the 22-month timepoint. The receptors here all came from a human patient who received a liver transplant. The graft donor may be the source of some T cells.

This clone was observed a few times. The identical CDR3 is also encoded by other nucleotide sequences in the sample. CDR3 residues: CASSPGGNNEQFF. The CDR3 nucleotides are TGTGCCAGCAGTCCAGGGGGTAACAATGAGCAGTTCTTC. The rearrangement links TRBV7-3 to TRBJ2-1; 7 bases fit TRBD1. The CDR3 totals 13 residues. Germline V gene lookup returns CDR1 SGHTA and CDR2 FQGTGA. Trimming cost V 6 bases and J 5 bases; bases outside gene matches: 4.

The chain links TRBV19 to TRBJ1-5, with 9 nucleotides matching TRBD1. Germline-derived CDR1 and CDR2 are LNHDA and SQIVND (reference sequence). V was pared by 4 bases and J by 2 bases, with 9 bases of the junction left unmatched. The CDR3 sequence is 17 residues long. This CDR3 is CASSRWTGVKGNQPQHF. CDR3 nucleotides: TGTGCCAGTAGTAGGTGGACAGGGGTTAAGGGCAATCAGCCCCAGCATTTT.

As regards this clone: Mismatch with germline at one junction end may stem from a read error. This chain uses TRBV7-7 with TRBJ2-1; 7 nucleotides agree with TRBD2. Germline V gives CDR1 SSHAT, CDR2 FNYEAQ (reference sequence). The CDR3 runs to 16 residues. CDR3 bases: TGTGCTAGCAGCCCTTTGGGGGGGGTCTTGGGCAATGAGCAGTTCTTC. Translated, it gives CASSPLGGVLGNEQFF.

This sequence joins TRBV2 and TRBJ2-1, with TRBD1 matching 10 bases. Germline V CDR1 and CDR2: SNHLY, FYNNEI. V lost 3 bases to trimming and J lost 6 bases; unmatched junction nucleotides: 5. The CDR3 loop spans 15 amino acids. CDR3 in amino acids: CASSDWDRGANEQFF. In DNA, the CDR3 is TGTGCCAGCAGTGATTGGGACAGGGGCGCCAATGAGCAGTTCTTC.

The chain joins TRBV6-5 to TRBJ2-5; perhaps D is TRBD1 or TRBD2 (5 bases each). Germline V lookup: CDR1 MNHEY, CDR2 SVGAGI. The CDR3 contains 13 residues. Trimming cost V 6 bases and J 2 bases, with 10 bases left between them. The CDR3 DNA sequence: TGTGCCAGCAGACGGGACCTACAAGAGACCCAGTACTTC. Translated, it gives CASRRDLQETQYF.

This chain connects TRBV5-4 to TRBJ2-7; D remains unclear. Germline CDR1 reads SGHNT; CDR2 reads YYREEE (reference sequence). V lost 2 bases and J lost 2, with 11 bases in between. This CDR3 is built from 14 residues. This CDR3 is CASSLGTNPYEQYF. In nucleotides, the CDR3 is TGTGCCAGCAGCTTAGGAACAAACCCCTACGAGCAGTACTTC.

The chain combines TRBV25-1 with TRBJ2-3; weak D call: TRBD1 (6 bases). The V gene's germline CDR1 is MGHDK and CDR2 SYGVNS. The CDR3 covers 16 residues. Deletions cut 1 base from V and 3 bases from J, with 14 bases between. The CDR3 loop is CASSESGQPGTDTQYF. In DNA, the CDR3 is TGTGCCAGCAGTGAATCGGGACAACCGGGGACAGATACGCAGTATTTT.

The chain uses TRBV7-8 and TRBJ2-7; perhaps TRBD2 as D (6 bases). CDR3 length equals 15 residues. CDR1 and CDR2 (germline): SGHVS, FQNEAQ. V was trimmed by 5 bases and J by 0 bases, leaving 14 bases between them. CDR3 protein: CASSLLAGISYEQYF. In DNA form, the CDR3 reads TGTGCCAGCAGCCTTCTGGCGGGGATCTCCTACGAGCAGTACTTC.

This sequence joins TRBV6-5 and TRBJ2-7; D is unresolved. Trimming removed 6 bases from V and 9 bases from J, with 12 bases in between. This CDR3 contains 11 residues. The germline gives CDR1 MNHEY, CDR2 SVGAGI. Here the CDR3 reads CASSSTGRQYF. DNA of the CDR3: TGTGCCAGCAGCTCGACGGGTAGGCAGTACTTC.

The genes are TRBV5-6 and TRBJ2-7; 10 bases are a match to TRBD1. The CDR3 loop spans 15 amino acids. Germline V gene data show CDR1 as SGHDT and CDR2 as YYEEEE. With 4 bases clipped from V and 1 base from J, the junction kept 5 bases outside the gene matches. The CDR3 sequence: CASSPGTGVSYEQYF. In DNA, the CDR3 is TGTGCCAGCAGCCCGGGGACAGGGGTGTCCTACGAGCAGTACTTC.

This clone was observed a single time. V usage is TRBV7-3 and J usage is TRBJ2-1; TRBD2 aligns across 7 bases. Germline values: CDR1 SGHTA, CDR2 FQGTGA. This CDR3 is 16 amino acids long. The ends lost 1 base at V and 4 bases at J; junction bases unmatched: 7. The CDR3 protein is CASSLRGSSGYNEQFF. The CDR3 coding sequence is TGTGCCAGCAGCTTAAGGGGGTCTAGCGGTTACAATGAGCAGTTCTTC.

This clone was seen once. The genes are TRBV5-1 and TRBJ2-3; D gene uncertain. Trimming pared 0 bases from V and 1 base from J, leaving 9 bases between. The CDR3 has 15 residues. The germline V gene encodes CDR1 SGHRS and CDR2 YFSETQ. The CDR3 spells CASSLASVGTDTQYF. The CDR3 DNA reads TGCGCCAGCAGCTTGGCCTCGGTCGGCACAGATACGCAGTATTTT.

The chain employs TRBV4-1 and TRBJ1-2; D gene unclear. The CDR3 is 15 residues long. With 0 bases removed from V and 8 bases from J, the gap between germline ends came to 16 bases. Germline assignment: CDR1 MGHRA and CDR2 YSYEKL. CDR3 DNA: TGCGCCAGCAGCCAAGATGGGGAGGGTTGGGGAGGCTACACCTTC. Its protein is CASSQDGEGWGGYTF.

The J gene is TRBJ1-4, the V gene TRBV30; weak D call: TRBD1 (6 bases). In germline, CDR1 is GTSNPN, CDR2 SVGIG (reference sequence). The CDR3 loop spans 13 amino acids. V lost 3 bases and J 6 bases, leaving 11 bases between the germline ends. CDR3 nucleotide sequence: TGTGCCTGGAGGGGGACACGGCATGAAAAACTGTTTTTT. Protein: CAWRGTRHEKLFF.

This chain links TRBV7-2 with TRBJ1-2, with D possibly TRBD1 on 5 matching bases. CDR1 and CDR2 from the germline V gene are SGHTA and FQGNSA. V dropped 1 base and J dropped 5 bases, with 17 bases sitting between them. This CDR3 region has 16 residues. The CDR3 nucleotides are TGTGCCAGCAGCTTAGGAGGAGCCCCAGGGTTTTATGGCTACACCTTC. Protein: CASSLGGAPGFYGYTF.

The genes are TRBV6-1 and TRBJ1-4, with 7 positions matching TRBD1. Germline V gene data show CDR1 as MNHNS and CDR2 as SASEGT. The V and J ends lost 6 bases and 6 bases, in that order; junction bases with no gene match: 7. The CDR3 is made up of 14 amino acids. The CDR3 protein is CASSSPGGDEKLFF. The CDR3 nucleotides read TGTGCCAGCAGCTCCCCAGGGGGGGATGAAAAACTGTTTTTT.

The chain recombines TRBV18 with TRBJ2-4; D remains unclear. The CDR3 loop spans 13 amino acids. Trimming stripped 3 bases from V and 1 base from J, with 4 bases between. Germline V gene sequence: CDR1 KGHSH, CDR2 LQKENI. Here the CDR3 reads CASSPGAKNIQYF. CDR3 bases: TGTGCCAGCTCACCTGGGGCCAAAAACATTCAGTACTTC.

This clone came up once. The chain links TRBV9 to TRBJ2-3, with 7 bases identical to TRBD1. The CDR3 runs 15 residues. Germline values: CDR1 SGDLS, CDR2 YYNGEE. V was pared by 0 bases and J by 1 base, with 2 bases of the junction left unmatched. The CDR3 spells CASSVEGQRTDTQYF. The CDR3 coding sequence is TGTGCCAGCAGCGTAGAGGGACAGCGCACAGATACGCAGTATTTT.